The T cell receptor beta chain described here comes from a study of tumor-infiltrating lymphocytes in primary liver carcinoma (dated 2017 in TCRdb). Looking at the study overall: Of the five patients, three men and two women aged 30 to 69 years, four had hepatocellular carcinoma and one had combined HCC and intrahepatic cholangiocarcinoma. Tumors of the five patients were stage T1-T3 N0M0 with maximum diameters of roughly 4.2 to 10 cm. Each sample produced roughly 3.65 to 7.13 million productive TCRbeta reads, and read depth showed no significant difference between tissue types. For each liver tumor, the study sampled five regions along with adjacent normal tissue and blood, and applied TCRbeta repertoire sequencing, expression microarrays and whole-exome sequencing. A total of about 35 specimens from 5 patients went through TCRbeta repertoire sequencing, namely 25 tumor regions, 5 adjacent noncancerous liver tissues and 5 peripheral blood samples. Agilent mRNA microarray profiling was performed on the approximately 25 tumor region samples to relate TCRbeta repertoire diversity to the local molecular phenotype. Reproducibility between technical replicate repertoires was high, with correlation coefficients above 0.95 and mean shared-clone rates roughly 0.87.

General study outcomes and caveats: Comparison of CD4+ and CD8+ T cell repertoires was precluded by the use of bulk unsorted samples. The study included only five patients, and the authors note findings should be validated in a larger study. Repertoire overlap was found to be higher between tumor regions (mean approximately 35%) than between tumor-adjacent (around 17%) or tumor-blood (14%) pairs, consistent with antigen-driven expansion. Only about 7.5-25% of top clones were present in all five regions of a tumor, suggesting spatial heterogeneity of tumor-infiltrating T cells. Because only the TCR beta chain was sequenced and unpaired alpha chains were not captured, true repertoire diversity is likely underestimated. A significantly larger repertoire fraction was made up by the top 250 clones in tumors than in blood (p = 0.039).

Without any cell sorting, total RNA and DNA were extracted together from around 20-30 mg of bulk tissue using the AllPrep DNA/RNA mini kit. About five patients with histopathologically diagnosed primary liver carcinoma underwent surgical resection in China between late 2015 and March 2016. At the time of sampling, the patients had chronic HBV infection and had not received any treatment. Five spatially separated regions were sampled from each tumor: the superior, inferior, left-lateral and right-lateral poles, plus the tumor centre. Histology showed that every tumor sample contained more than 80% viable tumor cells. Fresh tumor and adjacent tissue pieces were bisected, with one half stored in RNAlater at -80 degrees C and the other half sent for histology. The cysteine opens and the phenylalanine closes a CDR3 of 16 amino acids. Only the CDR3 part of the read is kept: 48 bases, read in frame from the first base. Per the germline V gene (reference sequence), SGHNT is the CDR1 and YYREEE is the CDR2.

Comments on this clonotype: No cognate antigen has been identified for it. One end of the junction fails to match germline, which may point to a read error.

A constant-region primer and ProtoScript II reverse transcriptase were used to reverse-transcribe TCRbeta-specific cDNA from around 540 ng total RNA. The TCRbeta libraries were prepared through three rounds of nested multiplex PCR following a slightly modified ARM-PCR procedure. Multiplex TRBV1-TRBV30 forward primers and a Cbeta reverse primer were used in the first two PCR rounds, each of which was run for approximately 10 cycles. Sample barcodes and Illumina adapters were added in a final 25-cycle PCR with Deep VentR polymerase. Before sequencing, amplicons between 200 and 500 bp were purified from gel using a QIAquick gel extraction kit. An Illumina HiSeq 2500 was used to sequence the TCRbeta amplicons, generating 250-bp paired-end reads. The authors' pipeline ran thus. Trimmomatic v0.33 was used to quality-trim the reads, and FLASH v1.2.11 was used to merge paired reads so that full CDR3 sequences could be recovered. V, D and J germline segments were assigned to the rearranged TCRbeta sequences by MiGEC v1.2.1b. Clonotype statistics and Shannon-Wiener diversity indices were calculated with VDJtools v1.0.0. Except for diversity analysis, only each sample's 250 most abundant clonotypes were used in subsequent analyses to reduce sampling bias. TCRdb reprocessing: public reads trimmed at Q25 with fastp, clones called with MiXCR, in-frame beta chains kept. Merged by CDR3 protein, the rows form single entries marked with the most common genes and DNA. These V and J calls rely on TCRdb rather than the paper's analysis. Across this sample there are 40,000 to 55,000 distinct CDR3 sequences, with 65% to 80% seen only once. The ten largest clones capture 29% of the sample.

The sequencing sample was made of liver tumor tissue from sampling region 5. What this sample's cell subset or site label stands for: tumor region T5, tumor centre. The clonotype originates from a man aged 35-49 years with primary liver carcinoma and hepatitis B virus infection. The chain is made from TRBV5-4 and TRBJ2-5; the D gene is possibly TRBD2, with 5 bases matching. The CDR3 loop reads CASSSGYKEGSKTHYF. The nucleotide sequence reads TGTGCCAGCAGCTCGGGATACAAGGAAGGCTCTAAGACCCATTACTTC.